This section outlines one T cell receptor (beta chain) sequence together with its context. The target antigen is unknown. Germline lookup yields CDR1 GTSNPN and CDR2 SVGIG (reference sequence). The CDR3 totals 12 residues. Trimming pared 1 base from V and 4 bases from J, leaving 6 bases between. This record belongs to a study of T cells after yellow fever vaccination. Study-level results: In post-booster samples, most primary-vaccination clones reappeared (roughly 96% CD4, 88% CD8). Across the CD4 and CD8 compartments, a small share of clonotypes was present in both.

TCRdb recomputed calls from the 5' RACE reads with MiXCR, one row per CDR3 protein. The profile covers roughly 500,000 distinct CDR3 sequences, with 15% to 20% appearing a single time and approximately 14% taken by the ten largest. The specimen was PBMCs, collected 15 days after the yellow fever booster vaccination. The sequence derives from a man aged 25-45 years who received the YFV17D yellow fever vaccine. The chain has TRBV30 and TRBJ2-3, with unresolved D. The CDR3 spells CAWSGSADTQYF. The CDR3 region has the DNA TGTGCCTGGAGTGGTTCCGCAGATACGCAGTATTTT.